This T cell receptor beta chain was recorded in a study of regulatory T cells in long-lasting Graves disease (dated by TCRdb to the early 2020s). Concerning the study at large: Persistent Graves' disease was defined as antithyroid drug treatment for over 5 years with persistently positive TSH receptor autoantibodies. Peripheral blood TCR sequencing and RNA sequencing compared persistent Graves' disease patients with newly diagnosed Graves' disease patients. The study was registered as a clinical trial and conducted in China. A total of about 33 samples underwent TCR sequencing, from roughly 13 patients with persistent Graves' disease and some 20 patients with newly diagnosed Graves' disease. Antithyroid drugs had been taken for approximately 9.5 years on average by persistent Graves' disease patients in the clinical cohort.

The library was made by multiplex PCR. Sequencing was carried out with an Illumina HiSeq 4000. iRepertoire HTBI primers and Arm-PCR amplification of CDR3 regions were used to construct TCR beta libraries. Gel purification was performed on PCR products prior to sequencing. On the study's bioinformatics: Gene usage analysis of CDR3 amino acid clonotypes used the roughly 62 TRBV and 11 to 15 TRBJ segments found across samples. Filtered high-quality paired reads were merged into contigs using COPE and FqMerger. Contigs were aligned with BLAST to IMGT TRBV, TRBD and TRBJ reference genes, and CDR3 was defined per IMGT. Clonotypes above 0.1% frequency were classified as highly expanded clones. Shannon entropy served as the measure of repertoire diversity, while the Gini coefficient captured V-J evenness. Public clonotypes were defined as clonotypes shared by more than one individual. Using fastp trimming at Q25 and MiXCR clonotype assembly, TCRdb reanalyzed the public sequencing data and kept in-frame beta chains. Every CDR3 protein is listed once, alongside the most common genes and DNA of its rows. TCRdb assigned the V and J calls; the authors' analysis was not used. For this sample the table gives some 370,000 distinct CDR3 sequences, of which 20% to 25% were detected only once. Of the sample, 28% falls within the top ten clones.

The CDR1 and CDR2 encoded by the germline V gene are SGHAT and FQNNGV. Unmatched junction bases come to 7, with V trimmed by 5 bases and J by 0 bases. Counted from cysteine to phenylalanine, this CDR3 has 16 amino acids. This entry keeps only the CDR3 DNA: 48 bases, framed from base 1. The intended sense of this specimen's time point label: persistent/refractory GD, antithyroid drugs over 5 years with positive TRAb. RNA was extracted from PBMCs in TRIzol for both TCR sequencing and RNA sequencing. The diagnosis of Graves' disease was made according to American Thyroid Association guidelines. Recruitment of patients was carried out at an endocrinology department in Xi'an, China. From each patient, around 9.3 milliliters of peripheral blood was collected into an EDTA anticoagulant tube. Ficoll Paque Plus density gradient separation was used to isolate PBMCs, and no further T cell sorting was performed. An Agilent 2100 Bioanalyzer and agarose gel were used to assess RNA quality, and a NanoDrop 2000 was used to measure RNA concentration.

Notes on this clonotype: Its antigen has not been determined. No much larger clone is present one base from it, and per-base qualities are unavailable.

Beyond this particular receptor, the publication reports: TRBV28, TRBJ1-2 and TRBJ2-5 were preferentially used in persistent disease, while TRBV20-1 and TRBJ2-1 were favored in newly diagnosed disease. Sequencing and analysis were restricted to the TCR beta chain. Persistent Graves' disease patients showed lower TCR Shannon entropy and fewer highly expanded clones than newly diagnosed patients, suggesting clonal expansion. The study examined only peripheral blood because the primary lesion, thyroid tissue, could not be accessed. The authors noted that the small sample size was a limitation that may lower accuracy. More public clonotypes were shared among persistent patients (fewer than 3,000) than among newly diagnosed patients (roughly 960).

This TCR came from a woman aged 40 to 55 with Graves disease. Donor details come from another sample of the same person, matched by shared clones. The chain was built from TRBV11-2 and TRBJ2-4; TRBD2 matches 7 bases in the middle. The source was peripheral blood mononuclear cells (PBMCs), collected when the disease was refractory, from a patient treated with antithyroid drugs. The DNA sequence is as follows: TGTGCCAGCAGCCAAGAAGCGGGAAGAGCCAAAAACATTCAGTACTTC. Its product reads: CASSQEAGRAKNIQYF.